Following are 32 T cell receptor beta chains from one sample sequenced in a study of shared clonotypes between healthy human individuals. Clones were read by immunoSEQ multiplex PCR, and TCRdb kept only the in-frame ones, dropping some. The repertoire has approximately 470,000 clones, about 84% of them found once; the top ten carry more than 9.5%. The specimen was PBMCs. The receptors here all came from a woman in her thirties or forties in good health. Some clones in this sample may be carry-over from other donors' samples.

The table lists this clone with a few counts. The chain employs TRBV5-1 and TRBJ2-7; D call uncertain. The CDR3 runs 13 residues. With 0 bases removed from V and 5 bases from J, the gap between germline ends came to 9 bases. In germline, CDR1 is SGHRS, CDR2 YFSETQ. This chain's CDR3 is CASSLDPGNEQYF. The CDR3 bases are TGCGCCAGCAGCTTGGACCCTGGCAACGAGCAGTACTTC.

This chain uses TRBV6-6 with TRBJ1-3, with TRBD2 matching 7 bases. Gene TRBJ2-2 matches the end of the DNA better, so the J call may be wrong. The germline V gene has CDR1 MNHNY and CDR2 SVGAGI (reference sequence). The CDR3 loop spans 13 amino acids. The CDR3 protein is CASSREDTGELFF. The CDR3 bases are TGTGCCAGCAGTCGGGAGGACACCGGGGAGCTGTTTTTT.

Remarks on this clone: A far more abundant clone sits one base away, making this likely a read error. This chain links TRBV9 with TRBJ2-2; D is tentatively TRBD1 or TRBD2 (5 bases each). The CDR3 totals 14 residues. The germline CDR1 and CDR2 sequences are SGDLS and YYNGEE. CDR3 bases: TGTACCAGCAGCGTAGAGGGGACCGCGGGGGAGCTGTTTTTT. It specifies CTSSVEGTAGELFF. Looking up the rest from reference TRBV9 and TRBJ2-2 gives the full variable domain: DSGVTQTPKHLITATGQRVTLRCSPRSGDLSVYWYQQSLDQGLQFLIQYYNGEERAKGNILERFSAQQFPDLHSELNLSSLELGDSALYFCTSSVEGTAGELFFGEGSRLTVL.

Remarks on this clone: One base separates it from a far larger clone, so it is likely a read error. Other DNA sequences of this sample code for an identical CDR3. The genes are TRBV5-1 and TRBJ2-3, with D possibly being TRBD2 (6 bases). The germline CDR1 and CDR2 sequences are SGHRS and YFSETQ. Trimming pared 5 bases from V and 2 bases from J, leaving 15 bases between. The CDR3 length is 15 residues. In DNA form, the CDR3 reads TGCGCCAGCAGGGGGGGTAGCAGTCACACAGATACGCAGTATTTT. Amino acid sequence: CASRGGSSHTDTQYF.

The chain links TRBV10-3 to TRBJ2-7; 10 bases are shared with TRBD1. This CDR3 contains 13 residues. Germline CDR1 ENHRY, CDR2 SYGVKD. V was pared by 8 bases and J by 4 bases, with 5 bases of the junction left unmatched. Here the CDR3 reads CAIVRDRGYEQYF. The CDR3 nucleotides read TGTGCCATCGTCAGGGACAGGGGTTACGAGCAGTACTTC.

The J gene is TRBJ2-4, the V gene TRBV7-2; possibly TRBD1 for D (7 bases). V gave up 2 bases and J gave up 6 bases, with 11 bases separating them. The CDR3 runs to 14 residues. Germline V CDR1 and CDR2: SGHTA, FQGNSA. In nucleotides, the CDR3 is TGTGCCAGCAGCTTATGGAGGGACAGAAACATTCAGTACTTC. Protein sequence: CASSLWRDRNIQYF.

In this sample, this clone turned up a few times. This chain uses TRBV20-1 with TRBJ1-2; TRBD1 aligns across 7 bases. Losses at the gene ends were 6 bases for V and 10 bases for J; bases not matched to a gene: 8. There are 11 residues in the CDR3. Germline V gene sequence: CDR1 DFQATT, CDR2 SNEGSKA (reference sequence). This CDR3 is CSASGQLDYTF. The CDR3 coding sequence is TGCAGTGCGTCGGGACAGTTGGACTACACCTTC.

The chain joins TRBV11-3 to TRBJ2-2; 10 bases line up with TRBD2. Unmatched junction bases numbered 14, after V lost 8 bases and J lost 2 bases. The CDR3 contains 18 residues. Looked up from germline, CDR1 is SGHNT and CDR2 is YENEEA. CDR3: CASRQSGTSEVNTGELFF. CDR3 nucleotides: TGTGCCAGCCGACAATCCGGGACTAGCGAGGTCAACACCGGGGAGCTGTTTTTT.

V is TRBV10-1 and J is TRBJ2-5, with D unresolved. The V gene lost 0 bases and the J gene lost 3 bases, with 17 bases spanning the gap. Per germline, CDR1 WNHNN and CDR2 SYGVQD (reference sequence). This CDR3 region has 17 residues. The CDR3 bases are TGCGCCAGCAGTGAGTCTGGGCCAGCCGGATCCAAAGAGACCCAGTACTTC. This gives the protein CASSESGPAGSKETQYF.

The chain combines TRBV6-5 with TRBJ2-2; 8 nucleotides align to TRBD2. J was trimmed by 0 bases and V by 4 bases; bases with no gene match: 4. CDR3 length equals 16 residues. CDR1 MNHEY and CDR2 SVGAGI come from the germline V gene. CDR3 protein: CASSSRTSPNTGELFF. CDR3 DNA: TGTGCCAGCAGTTCAAGGACTAGCCCGAACACCGGGGAGCTGTTTTTT.

This clone was seen only once. V usage is TRBV10-3 and J usage is TRBJ2-2; 8 bases map to TRBD2. This CDR3 is 14 amino acids long. Germline CDR1 and CDR2: ENHRY and SYGVKD. The ends lost 8 bases at V and 7 bases at J; junction bases unmatched: 9. CDR3 nucleotide sequence: TGTGCCATCCGCCGGGAGGGCCGGAGCGGGGAGCTGTTTTTT. Its translation is CAIRREGRSGELFF.

The CDR3 reads CATSRDLKGPYEQYF. CDR3 bases: TGTGCCACCAGCAGAGATTTGAAGGGCCCCTACGAGCAGTACTTC. The genes are TRBV15 and TRBJ2-7; D gene uncertain. Trimming cost V 0 bases and J 2 bases, with 11 bases left between them. This CDR3 is 15 amino acids long. CDR1 LNHNV and CDR2 YYDKDF come from the germline V gene (reference sequence).

This clone has just one count. The chain has TRBV5-1 and TRBJ1-1, with a possible D match to TRBD1 (5 bases). V shed 4 bases and J shed 7 bases, with 20 bases lying between them. Germline CDR1 reads SGHRS; CDR2 reads YFSETQ. The CDR3 totals 15 residues. Here the CDR3 reads CASSTGGVGWGEAFF. For the CDR3, the DNA is TGCGCCAGCAGCACCGGAGGGGTAGGTTGGGGTGAAGCTTTCTTT.

This sequence joins TRBV5-6 and TRBJ2-5, with a possible D match to TRBD2 (5 bases). V was trimmed by 2 bases and J by 5 bases, leaving 13 bases between them. Per germline, CDR1 SGHDT and CDR2 YYEEEE. There are 14 residues in the CDR3. CDR3 amino acids: CASSFTRTLETQYF. In DNA, the CDR3 is TGTGCCAGCAGCTTTACCCGGACTCTCGAGACCCAGTACTTC.

To note about this clone: Different DNA sequences within this sample yield the same CDR3. The chain recombines TRBV7-2 with TRBJ2-7; 7 bases fit TRBD2. Germline CDR1 SGHTA, CDR2 FQGNSA. Trimming took 0 bases from V and 4 from J; bases not matched to a gene: 3. The CDR3 runs 14 residues. CDR3 sequence reads: CASSLAGGPYEQYF. CDR3 nucleotides: TGTGCCAGCAGCTTAGCGGGAGGGCCGTACGAGCAGTACTTC.

V and J are TRBV30 and TRBJ2-7; D may be TRBD1 (5 bases). The CDR3 totals 11 residues. The V gene's germline CDR1 is GTSNPN and CDR2 SVGIG (reference sequence). The germline V and J ends were trimmed by 3 bases and 2 bases, with 5 bases remaining between them. CDR3 coding DNA: TGTGCCTGGAGGACAGCCTACGAGCAGTACTTC. This sequence encodes CAWRTAYEQYF. The full variable domain, rest sourced from reference TRBV30 and TRBJ2-7, is SQTIHQWPATLVQPVGSPLSLECTVEGTSNPNLYWYRQAAGRGLQLLFYSVGIGQISSEVPQNLSASRPQDRQFILSSKKLLLSDSGFYLCAWRTAYEQYFGPGTRLTVT.

Concerning this clone: One junction end disagrees with the germline gene, perhaps due to a read error. This sequence joins TRBV2 and TRBJ2-7; a weak D match, TRBD1 (8 bases). This CDR3 region has 14 residues. The germline V gene has CDR1 SNHLY and CDR2 FYNNEI. This CDR3 is CASREGQGGNEQYF. Written as DNA, the CDR3 is TGTGCCAGCAGGGAAGGACAGGGAGGGAACGAGCAGTACTTC.

The chain couples TRBV6-1 to TRBJ2-7; 7 nucleotides align to TRBD2. Germline assignment: CDR1 MNHNS and CDR2 SASEGT. The CDR3 has 13 amino acids. Trimming removed 10 bases from V and 3 bases from J; junction bases left unmatched: 9. CDR3 bases: TGTGCCATCAGGGACCCGGGAGGCTACGAGCAGTACTTC. It codes for CAIRDPGGYEQYF.

Ten or more counts support this clone. The chain is built from TRBV27 and TRBJ2-3; D gene ambiguous. V lost 7 bases, J lost 0 bases, and 17 bases lay in between. Germline V gives CDR1 MNHEY, CDR2 SMNVEV (reference sequence). The CDR3 covers 16 residues. CDR3 amino acids: CASTFDFGSSTDTQYF. The CDR3 region has the DNA TGTGCCAGCACCTTCGATTTTGGGTCCAGCACAGATACGCAGTATTTT.

In regard to this clone: Given a much more abundant clone one base away, this may be a read error. The identical CDR3 is also encoded by other nucleotide sequences in the sample. The chain uses TRBV5-1 and TRBJ1-1; TRBD1 aligns across 7 bases. This CDR3 has 14 amino acids. Germline V gene lookup returns CDR1 SGHRS and CDR2 YFSETQ. V dropped 4 bases and J dropped 0; count of bases not matched to a gene: 3. CDR3 sequence (DNA): TGCGCCAGCAGCCCCGGGACAGTGAACACTGAAGCTTTCTTT. Its translation: CASSPGTVNTEAFF.

The chain links TRBV29-1 to TRBJ2-3, with D tentatively TRBD2 (5 bases). V gave up 6 bases and J gave up 4 bases, with 17 bases separating them. CDR3 length: 14 residues. Germline V gene data show CDR1 as SQVTM and CDR2 as ANQGSEA. This CDR3 is CSVGGGFGADTQYF. The CDR3 DNA follows: TGCAGCGTCGGAGGCGGGTTTGGTGCAGATACGCAGTATTTT.

In its sample, this clone was seen many times. This rearrangement joins TRBV29-1 to TRBJ2-7; D possibly corresponds to TRBD1 (5 bases). The germline V gene encodes CDR1 SQVTM and CDR2 ANQGSEA. Trimming cost V 0 bases and J 5 bases, with 14 bases left between them. The CDR3 spans 14 residues. CDR3 nucleotide sequence: TGCAGCGTTGAAGACTCCCCAGGGCAGAACGAGCAGTACTTC. Protein product: CSVEDSPGQNEQYF.

The V and J genes are TRBV7-9 and TRBJ2-6; no clear D. CDR3 length: 17 residues. The ends were cut back, 3 bases at V and 0 bases at J, with 12 bases in the middle. CDR1 and CDR2 from the germline V gene are SEHNR and FQNEAQ (reference sequence). The CDR3 sequence is CASSLPPDSSGANVLTF. CDR3 DNA: TGTGCCAGCAGCTTGCCGCCCGATTCCTCTGGGGCCAACGTCCTGACTTTC.

The chain recombines TRBV7-2 with TRBJ2-7; tentatively, D is TRBD1 (6 bases). Trimming took 2 bases from V and 0 from J, leaving 11 bases between them. Germline CDR1 and CDR2: SGHTA and FQGNSA. The CDR3 has 15 residues. DNA of the CDR3: TGTGCCAGCAGCTTACACCTAGGGGGCTCCTACGAGCAGTACTTC. As protein: CASSLHLGGSYEQYF.

With regard to this clone: The sample contains more than one DNA sequence encoding this CDR3. This sequence joins TRBV30 and TRBJ2-2; 13 bases match TRBD2. The germline V gene encodes CDR1 GTSNPN and CDR2 SVGIG (reference sequence). V lost 5 bases and J lost 5; bases outside the gene matches: 5. CDR3 length equals 15 residues. CDR3 DNA sequence: TGTGCCTGGGAGGGGGGACTAGCGGGAACCGGGGAGCTGTTTTTT. This gives the protein CAWEGGLAGTGELFF.

To note about this clone: A far larger clone is one nucleotide away, so this likely arose from a read error. The V call is TRBV5-1, the J call TRBJ1-1; D ambiguous. Germline CDR1 reads SGHRS; CDR2 reads YFSETQ. CDR3 length: 14 amino acids. The DNA of the CDR3 is TGCGCCAGCGGCTTGGGCGGAATGAACACTGAAGCTTTCTTT. It yields the protein CASGLGGMNTEAFF. The full variable domain, completed using reference TRBV5-1 and TRBJ1-1, is KAGVTQTPRYLIKTRGQQVTLSCSPISGHRSVSWYQQTPGQGLQFLFEYFSETQRNKGNFPGRFSGRQFSNSRSEMNVSTLELGDSALYLCASGLGGMNTEAFFGQGTRLTVV.

This chain connects TRBV11-2 to TRBJ2-7; tentatively, D is TRBD2 (5 bases). This CDR3 contains 15 residues. V lost 5 bases and J 4 bases, leaving 18 bases between the germline ends. Germline V gene data show CDR1 as SGHAT and CDR2 as FQNNGV. The CDR3 DNA reads TGTGCCAGCAGCGCGGACTCCCTCCCCATTTACGAGCAGTACTTC. It encodes CASSADSLPIYEQYF.

The chain couples TRBV5-1 to TRBJ1-1; D is perhaps TRBD1 (6 bases). With 4 bases removed from V and 7 bases from J, the gap between germline ends came to 20 bases. Per the germline V gene, CDR1 is SGHRS and CDR2 is YFSETQ. The CDR3 is 15 residues long. The CDR3 sequence is CASSGVTGMRGEAFF. For the CDR3, the DNA is TGCGCCAGCAGCGGGGTAACAGGGATGAGAGGTGAAGCTTTCTTT.

The genes are TRBV7-2 and TRBJ1-4; D is possibly TRBD1 (6 bases). The V gene lost 2 bases and the J gene lost 8 bases, with 18 bases spanning the gap. The CDR3 runs 16 residues. The V gene's germline CDR1 is SGHTA and CDR2 FQGNSA. The CDR3 region is CASSLFPGGSGEKLFF. The CDR3 DNA is TGTGCCAGCAGCTTATTCCCGGGGGGCTCGGGAGAAAAACTGTTTTTT.

This chain joins TRBV2 and TRBJ2-3, with 8 bases lining up with TRBD1. Germline V CDR1 and CDR2: SNHLY, FYNNEI. CDR3 length: 12 residues. The V segment lost 6 bases and the J segment 8 bases; nucleotides outside the gene matches: 4. The CDR3 sequence is CASSPQGGTQYF. CDR3 nucleotide sequence: TGTGCCAGCAGCCCACAGGGGGGTACGCAGTATTTT.

Here the CDR3 reads CASSQEVFVGTGTYEQYF. The CDR3, as DNA: TGTGCCAGCAGCCAAGAGGTATTCGTTGGGACAGGAACTTACGAGCAGTACTTC. The J gene is TRBJ2-5, the V gene TRBV4-2; TRBD1 agrees at 8 bases. The DNA end is more similar to TRBJ2-7, so the J call may be wrong. There are 18 residues in the CDR3. Per germline, CDR1 LGHNA and CDR2 YNFKEQ.

V usage is TRBV11-2 and J usage is TRBJ2-7, with 7 bases matching TRBD1. V lost 0 bases to trimming and J lost 1 base; unmatched junction nucleotides: 9. The CDR3 runs to 17 residues. Germline CDR1 reads SGHAT; CDR2 reads FQNNGV. The CDR3 protein is CASSLDPGQPKSYEQYF. CDR3 sequence (DNA): TGTGCCAGCAGCTTAGATCCGGGACAGCCCAAGTCCTACGAGCAGTACTTC.